This T cell receptor beta chain was documented in a study of blood T cells in healthy people across ages. The second PCR ran roughly 6 to 11 cycles with a sample-barcoded 5' primer and J-beta primers. Via MiXCR, TCRdb re-called the 5' RACE reads, giving one row per CDR3 protein. The table shows hundreds of thousands of distinct CDR3 sequences, with approximately 30% occurring only once. They isolated at least 6 million PBMCs from each sample. This CDR3 is built from 17 residues. CDR1 and CDR2 (germline): ENHRY, SYGVKD. The V segment lost 2 bases and the J segment 4 bases; nucleotides outside the gene matches: 10.

Material for sequencing was blood. This chain links TRBV10-3 with TRBJ2-3; 9 nucleotides align to TRBD2. This clonotype originated in a woman older than 75 in good health. In nucleotides, the CDR3 is TGTGCCATCAGTGAGACAGAGCGGGGGGCCATATCAGATACGCAGTATTTT. Residues: CAISETERGAISDTQYF.